This is a list of T cell receptor beta chains from one sample in a study of beta chain features in type 1 diabetes. Only in-frame clones appear in the TCRdb table, and some are missing; sequencing was by immunoSEQ multiplex PCR. The data contain around 300,000 clones, approximately 10% of them singletons. The specimen sequenced was naive CD4+ T cells from blood. The receptors were gathered from a woman in her twenties or thirties in good health. Both conserved end residues are part of each CDR3. A D gene is named only where the DNA matches it firmly. Rows may omit the clone size; those that give it use once, few, many or a size class.

j_call,d_call,clone_size,v_call,cdr3_aa,cdr3_nt
TRBJ2-5,NA,NA,TRBV27,CASSSGTYQETQYF,TGTGCCAGCAGTTCCGGGACATACCAAGAGACCCAGTACTTC
TRBJ2-1,TRBD2,few,TRBV11-3,CASSRLASNEQFF,TGTGCCAGCAGCCGACTAGCGAGCAATGAGCAGTTCTTC
TRBJ2-7,TRBD1,few,TRBV19,CASQYTGTGYYEQYF,TGTGCCAGTCAGTATACGGGGACAGGCTACTACGAGCAGTACTTC
TRBJ2-5,NA,NA,TRBV28,CASSSTGFQETQYF,TGTGCCAGCAGTTCTACAGGGTTTCAAGAGACCCAGTACTTC
TRBJ2-7,NA,NA,TRBV7-9,CASSLEGGRENEQYF,TGTGCCAGCAGCTTGGAAGGGGGGCGGGAGAACGAGCAGTACTTC
TRBJ2-7,NA,NA,TRBV14,CASSQYWASYEQYF,TGTGCCAGCAGCCAATATTGGGCAAGCTACGAGCAGTACTTC
TRBJ1-1,TRBD1,NA,TRBV10-3,CAISDDRGSTEAFF,TGTGCCATCAGCGATGACAGGGGAAGCACTGAAGCTTTCTTT
TRBJ2-1,TRBD2,NA,TRBV4-2,CASSHGTSGASSYNEQFF,TGTGCCAGCAGCCACGGGACTAGCGGGGCTAGCTCCTACAATGAGCAGTTCTTC
TRBJ2-3,TRBD2,few,TRBV18,CASSVLAGDTDTQYF,TGTGCCAGCTCCGTACTAGCGGGGGACACAGATACGCAGTATTTT
TRBJ2-1,NA,NA,TRBV29-1,CSVGDSRASYNEQFF,TGCAGCGTTGGGGACTCCCGCGCGTCCTACAATGAGCAGTTCTTC
TRBJ2-2,TRBD2,few,TRBV6-5,CASSYEGTSWSGELFF,TGTGCCAGCAGTTACGAGGGGACTAGTTGGTCCGGGGAGCTGTTTTTT